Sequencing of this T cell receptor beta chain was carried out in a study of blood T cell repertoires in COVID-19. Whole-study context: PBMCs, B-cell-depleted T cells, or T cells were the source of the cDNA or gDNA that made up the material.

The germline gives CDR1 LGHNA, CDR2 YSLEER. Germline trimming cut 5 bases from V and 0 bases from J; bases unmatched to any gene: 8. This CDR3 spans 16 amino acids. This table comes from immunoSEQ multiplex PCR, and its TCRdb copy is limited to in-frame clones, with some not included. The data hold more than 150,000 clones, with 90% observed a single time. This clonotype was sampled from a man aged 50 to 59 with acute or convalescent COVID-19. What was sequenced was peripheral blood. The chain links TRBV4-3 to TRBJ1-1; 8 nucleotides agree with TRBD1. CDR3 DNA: TGCGCCAGCAGCTCTCAGGGGGCTAACATGAACACTGAAGCTTTCTTT. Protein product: CASSSQGANMNTEAFF.